This T cell receptor beta chain was retrieved from a study of graft-versus-host responses after intestinal transplantation (dated by TCRdb to about 2021). Some background on the complete study: Recipients received multivisceral, liver-intestinal, or isolated intestinal transplants. All recipients received anti-thymocyte globulin induction followed by maintenance tacrolimus and steroids for 3 to 4 years. After intestinal transplantation, graft-versus-host and host-versus-graft alloreactive T cell clones in the graft, circulation and bone marrow were tracked using bulk TCR-beta CDR3 sequencing. To identify alloreactive clones, pre-transplant mixed lymphocyte reaction products were sequenced and then compared with unstimulated pre-transplant donor and recipient T cells. Of the roughly 23 intestinal transplant recipients enrolled in the cohort, one of whom was a retransplant, a few patients without pretransplant specimens were excluded. A peak of at least 4% donor T cells among recipient peripheral blood mononuclear cells was the definition used for donor T cell macrochimerism. Rather than going through the commercial service, samples from three later patients were sequenced in-house on an Illumina MiSeq and processed with MiXCR. Study-wide conclusions, independent of this receptor: Peak levels of circulating GvH clones were associated with declines in HvG clones early after transplant. High GvH to HvG T cell clonal ratios were observed in the allografts of patients with donor T cell macrochimerism. GvH clones were detected in recipient bone marrow, and some appeared earlier in ileal mucosa or blood, consistent with an intestinal mucosal origin. Conclusions were limited by the relatively low number and heterogeneity of intestinal transplant patients.

Receptor libraries were prepared by the immunoSEQ multiplex PCR assay. For most patients, genomic DNA was isolated with the Qiagen DNeasy Blood and Tissue Kit and shipped frozen to Adaptive Biotechnologies for TCR sequencing. High-throughput TCR-beta CDR3 sequencing of genomic DNA from most patients was performed by Adaptive Biotechnologies. The paper's data handling went like this. Adaptive's ImmunoSEQ software was the source of the TCR sequencing data for 15 to 20 patients, while a few other patients were processed with MiXCR and VDJtools. To correct CD4 versus CD8 sorting errors, sequences present in both subsets at a frequency ratio below 5:1 were removed. Because the origin of CDR3 nucleotide sequences shared between donor and recipient could not be assigned, those sequences were removed. To count as alloreactive, a clone needed at least 2-fold expansion over unstimulated cells and a minimum CFSE-low frequency of 0.002% (template counts) or 0.001% (read counts). Clones detected in sequenced pre-transplant spleen, lymph node, or MLR CFSE-low populations of the donor or recipient were defined as mappable. Cumulative frequency of alloreactive clones was calculated as a percentage of all sequences weighted by copy number. TCRdb holds this immuneACCESS table with in-frame rearrangements only. Some clones are missing; in checked studies, unresolved V genes explain under half, and the rest has no known cause. Clonal size and the V and J genes are those of that table, whereas D and trimming came from the DNA. In all, the sample holds fewer than 110,000 clones, and over 85% of those were seen once. The top ten hold around 1.2% of the sample.

The time point tag for this specimen amounts to: cells obtained before transplantation from donor or recipient. CD3+CD4+ and CD3+CD8+ populations were FACS-sorted from unstimulated pre-transplant donor and recipient cells taken from spleen or lymph nodes. Of note for this clone: The antigen it binds to is not known. No much larger clone exists at a distance of one base, and base qualities are not known.

The CDR3 contains 18 residues, cysteine and phenylalanine counted. The retained sequence is limited to the CDR3, 54 bases, with the frame set at the first base. Germline trimming: 0 bases from V, 7 bases from J; junction bases outside gene matches: 18. Via the germline V gene, CDR1 is MGHRA and CDR2 YSYEKL. This sample comprised unstimulated CD8+ T cells sorted from spleen or lymph node cells, obtained before intestinal transplant. This TCR came from a human donor who received an intestinal transplant. The rearranged segments are TRBV4-1 and TRBJ2-7; TRBD1 matches 7 bases in the middle. The CDR3 amino acid sequence is: CASSQEPLGRGPMGEQYF. The nucleotide sequence reads TGCGCCAGCAGCCAAGAACCCCTGGGAAGGGGGCCGATGGGAGAGCAGTACTTC.